The rows below give T cell receptor beta chains drawn from one sample of a study of technical replicates of blood from a few donors. Only in-frame clones appear in the TCRdb table, and some are missing; sequencing was by immunoSEQ multiplex PCR. The data show some 60,000 clones, 87% seen once. Specimen: PBMCs. The source is a human donor in good health. Some clones in this sample may be carry-over from other donors' samples. Each CDR3 is given with its conserved first and last residue. D genes are given only for firm matches. Expanded clones are given a class, and other clones once, few, many or no size at all.

>-|TRBV5-4|TRBJ2-1|-
TGTGCCAGCAGCTTGGGGTGGGGGGATGAGCAGTTCTTC
CASSLGWGDEQFF
>TRBD1|TRBV13|TRBJ2-3|once
TGTGCCAGCAGCCGCCCCGGGACAGGGCCCCCAGATACGCAGTATTTT
CASSRPGTGPPDTQYF
>-|TRBV18|TRBJ1-1|-
TGTGCCACTAGCAGCGGCACCCTTATGAACACTGAAGCTTTCTTT
CATSSGTLMNTEAFF
>TRBD2|TRBV11-2|TRBJ2-1|-
TGTGCCAGCAGCTCCATAGCGGGTGAGCAGTTCTTC
CASSSIAGEQFF
>-|TRBV6-5|TRBJ2-7|-
TGTGCCAGCGGTCCCAAGCTAGGAGGATACGAGCAGTACTTC
CASGPKLGGYEQYF
>TRBD1|TRBV5-6|TRBJ1-6|few
TGTGCCAGCAGTCATCCAGGGGGCGGTTCACCCCTCCACTTT
CASSHPGGGSPLHF
>-|TRBV7-9|TRBJ1-2|-
TGTGCCAGCAGCTCCGGACTAGGAGACGATGGCTACACCTTC
CASSSGLGDDGYTF
>-|TRBV7-9|TRBJ2-2|-
TGTGCCAGCAGCTCTCTAACAGGGTACACCGGGGAGCTGTTTTTT
CASSSLTGYTGELFF
>-|TRBV19|TRBJ2-5|-
TGTGCCAGTAGTATAACGAGGGAGACCCAGTACTTC
CASSITRETQYF
>-|TRBV11-2|TRBJ2-3|-
TGTGCCAGCAGCTTAGATGTGAGGAGACATACGCAGTATTTT
CASSLDVRRHTQYF
>TRBD1|TRBV5-1|TRBJ2-7|-
TGCGCCAGCAGCTCTACCTACACAGGGGGCGGTATTATCTACGAGCAGTACTTC
CASSSTYTGGGIIYEQYF
>-|TRBV27|TRBJ2-3|-
TGTGCCAGCAGGATCTCCAGGGTAGCAGATACGCAGTATTTT
CASRISRVADTQYF
>TRBD2|TRBV11-1|TRBJ2-1|-
TGTGCCAGCAGCCCAGCCCCCGGGAGGGCCTTGGGCCCATACAATGAGCAGTTCTTC
CASSPAPGRALGPYNEQFF
>TRBD2|TRBV6-4|TRBJ2-2|medium-sized
TGTGCCAGCAGTGAGGTAGCGGGACACACCGGGGAGCTGTTTTTT
CASSEVAGHTGELFF
>-|TRBV30|TRBJ2-7|-
TGTGCCTGGAGTCACAGGGCCGAGCAGTACTTC
CAWSHRAEQYF
>-|TRBV6-1|TRBJ1-1|-
TGTGCCAGCAGTGAAGCGTTGACAGCCTTTGAAGCTTTCTTT
CASSEALTAFEAFF
>TRBD1|TRBV25-1|TRBJ1-2|-
TGTGCCAGCAGTGTACCAGGGGGCAGTAAAGATGGCTACACCTTC
CASSVPGGSKDGYTF
>-|TRBV2|TRBJ2-7|-
TGTGCCAGCAGTGTGCTTCGAGTCGGGACAAACTACGAGCAGTACTTC
CASSVLRVGTNYEQYF
>-|TRBV6-1|TRBJ1-6|-
TGTGCCAGCAGCCGGGTGGAATCCTATAATTCACCCCTCCACTTT
CASSRVESYNSPLHF
>-|TRBV4-1|TRBJ1-3|-
TGCGCCAGCAGTTCTACAGGCTCCTCTGGAAACACCATATATTTT
CASSSTGSSGNTIYF
>TRBD1|TRBV5-1|TRBJ1-2|-
TGCGCCAGCAGCTTGAGGTCGGGACAGTCTACCCTTAACTATGGCTACACCTTC
CASSLRSGQSTLNYGYTF
>TRBD2|TRBV27|TRBJ2-3|-
TGTGCCAGCAGTTTATCGTTTGGTAGCGGGGGGGCGAGAGATACGCAGTATTTT
CASSLSFGSGGARDTQYF
>-|TRBV7-8|TRBJ1-4|few
TGTGCCAGCAGCCATCGCCGAGTGGGGGGGGAAAAACTGTTTTTT
CASSHRRVGGEKLFF
>TRBD2|TRBV6-5|TRBJ2-1|-
TGTGCCAGCAGTATAATAGCGGGCAGTGACAATGAGCAGTTCTTC
CASSIIAGSDNEQFF
>TRBD2|TRBV4-2|TRBJ2-1|-
TGTGCCAGCAGCCCCAGTGGGGCGGGAGTCACCTACAATGAGCAGTTCTTC
CASSPSGAGVTYNEQFF
>-|TRBV5-4|TRBJ2-3|-
TGTGCCAGCAGCCCCTGGCAGGGGAGCACAGATACGCAGTATTTT
CASSPWQGSTDTQYF
>TRBD1|TRBV5-1|TRBJ1-6|-
TGCGCCAGCAGCCCCCGGCAGGGGGCTGGTTCACCCCTCCACTTT
CASSPRQGAGSPLHF
>TRBD2|TRBV25-1|TRBJ2-2|once
TGTGCCAGCAGGGGACTCGGGACTAGCGGGAGGGAGCTGTTTTTT
CASRGLGTSGRELFF
>TRBD1|TRBV4-1|TRBJ2-1|-
TGCGCCAGCAGCCAAAGTTTCCGGGACAGGGCCTACAATGAGCAGTTCTTC
CASSQSFRDRAYNEQFF
>-|TRBV12-5|TRBJ2-2|-
TGTGCTAGTGGTTTGGCCCGGACAAGTGGGAGGACCGGGGAGCTGTTTTTT
CASGLARTSGRTGELFF
>-|TRBV6-1|TRBJ1-2|-
TGTGCCAGCAGTCCGACAGGAGGATATGGCTACACCTTC
CASSPTGGYGYTF
>-|TRBV4-2|TRBJ2-7|-
TGTGCCAGCAGCCAAGAGTCCGAGAGCTCCTACGAGCAGTACTTC
CASSQESESSYEQYF
>-|TRBV30|TRBJ2-2|-
TGTGCCTGGAGTGTTCTCGGGCGGGGAACCGGGGAGCTGTTTTTT
CAWSVLGRGTGELFF
>-|TRBV29-1|TRBJ2-2|-
TGCAGCGTTGAAAGACTAGTTCCCGGGGAGCTGTTTTTT
CSVERLVPGELFF
>TRBD1|TRBV6-5|TRBJ1-1|-
TGTGCCAGCAGTTACTCGCGGGACAGCACTGAAGCTTTCTTT
CASSYSRDSTEAFF
>TRBD2|TRBV29-1|TRBJ2-1|-
TGCAGCGACCGGACTAGCGGATCCTACAATGAGCAGTTCTTC
CSDRTSGSYNEQFF
>-|TRBV4-1|TRBJ2-1|once
TGCGCCAGCAGCCAAGATTGGGCAGAGCAGTTCTTC
CASSQDWAEQFF
>-|TRBV9|TRBJ2-5|-
TGTGCCAGCAGCGTAACAGGATACCAAGAGACCCAGTACTTC
CASSVTGYQETQYF
>-|TRBV5-1|TRBJ2-7|-
TGCGCCAGCAGCCCGGAAGGAGGGGTTTGGAGCGAGCAGTACTTC
CASSPEGGVWSEQYF
>-|TRBV29-1|TRBJ2-2|-
TGCAGCGGAGTTTCGGACAAACGAGGCGGAACCGGGGAGCTGTTTTTT
CSGVSDKRGGTGELFF
>-|TRBV5-6|TRBJ1-2|many
TGTGCCAGCAGCTTGTGGCGGACAGAAAGTGGGAACTATGGCTACACCTTC
CASSLWRTESGNYGYTF
>-|TRBV7-2|TRBJ1-1|-
TGTGCCAGCAGCTTAGATTTGCGGGGGACTGAAGCTTTCTTT
CASSLDLRGTEAFF
>-|TRBV7-2|TRBJ2-7|-
TGTGCCAGCAGCTTATCCGTAACCTACGAGCAGTACTTC
CASSLSVTYEQYF
>TRBD1|TRBV5-4|TRBJ1-2|-
TGTGCCAGCAGCTTGGCCGCGGGACAGGGGGGATATGGCTACACCTTC
CASSLAAGQGGYGYTF
>TRBD1|TRBV7-2|TRBJ2-7|-
TGTGCCAGCAGCCTAGGACCCGGACAGGGCCCCTACGAGCAGTACTTC
CASSLGPGQGPYEQYF
>-|TRBV4-1|TRBJ2-1|-
TGCGCCAGCAGCCAAGCCCCCCGCTCCTACAATGAGCAGTTCTTC
CASSQAPRSYNEQFF
>TRBD1|TRBV29-1|TRBJ1-1|once
TGCAGCGTTGCCCCCGGGACAGGGGTGGCCACTGAAGCTTTCTTT
CSVAPGTGVATEAFF
>-|TRBV6-1|TRBJ2-7|-
TGTGCCAGCAGTGCACAGGGTGGTTACGAGCAGTACTTC
CASSAQGGYEQYF
>TRBD2|TRBV5-4|TRBJ2-7|-
TGTGCCAGCAGCTTGGGTTCTAGCGGGCCCGCCTACGAGCAGTACTTC
CASSLGSSGPAYEQYF
>TRBD1|TRBV7-9|TRBJ1-2|-
TGTGCCAGCAGCTCGACAGGGAACTATGGCTACACCTTC
CASSSTGNYGYTF
>TRBD1|TRBV12-5|TRBJ2-7|-
TGTGCTAGTGGTGGACAGGGGGCGGTCTACGAGCAGTACTTC
CASGGQGAVYEQYF
>TRBD1|TRBV5-1|TRBJ2-7|-
TGCGCCAGCAGCTTGGCCGCGGGACAGGGGGTATACGAGCAGTACTTC
CASSLAAGQGVYEQYF
>-|TRBV6-1|TRBJ2-7|-
TGTGCCAGCAGGGAACTCCGGGACAACTCCTACGAGCAGTACTTC
CASRELRDNSYEQYF
>-|TRBV7-9|TRBJ1-6|-
TGTGCCAGCAGCTTAGTGGCAGTTTATAATTCACCCCTCCACTTT
CASSLVAVYNSPLHF
>-|TRBV14|TRBJ1-1|-
TGTGCCAGCAGCCCCGAGCGGCTGGACACTGAAGCTTTCTTT
CASSPERLDTEAFF
>-|TRBV19|TRBJ2-7|few
TGTGCCAGTAGTCAATCGGGACTCAGAGCCTACGAGCAGTACTTC
CASSQSGLRAYEQYF
>-|TRBV7-6|TRBJ2-2|-
TGTGCCAGCAGCCAGCCCAGGGTATCGAACACCGGGGAGCTGTTTTTT
CASSQPRVSNTGELFF
>-|TRBV11-1|TRBJ2-1|once
TGTGCCAGCAGCCTGTCCAGGGGTTTGGGCAATGAGCAGTTCTTC
CASSLSRGLGNEQFF